This T cell receptor (beta chain) was captured in a study of cytomegalovirus exposure and HLA in healthy donors. Study results and limitations: Reportedly, diagnosis of cytomegalovirus status by the classifier showed high specificity and sensitivity. What was likely a sequencing artifact was a cluster of highly shared sequence variants. What a later analysis showed was that several of the most significant clusters appeared linked to common viral pathogens. Researchers reported from a later analysis that most CMV-associated TCR beta chains appeared HLA-restricted.

Concerning this clone: Its antigen is still unknown.

Vbeta (60) and Jbeta (13) primers were used in the PCR. This table comes from immunoSEQ multiplex PCR, and its TCRdb copy is limited to in-frame clones, with some not included. This sample has 150,000 to 200,000 clones; over 60% occur once, and the top ten carry roughly 1.6%. Germline loops: CDR1 SNHLY, CDR2 FYNNEI. The CDR3 sequence is 14 residues long. Trimming cost V 4 bases and J 4 bases, with 11 bases left between them. Sequenced sample: PBMCs. This clonotype originated in a girl between 5 and 17 years old in good health and CMV-seronegative. This chain links TRBV2 with TRBJ1-5, with D unclear. As DNA, the CDR3 is TGTGCCAGCAGTGTTCGTCCCACAAATCAGCCCCAGCATTTT. Its translation is CASSVRPTNQPQHF.